This entry concerns a single TCR beta chain. Antigen unknown. This sample was included in a study of cytomegalovirus exposure and HLA in healthy donors. Broader study findings: Later work showed greater clonal expansion in HLA-associated TCR beta chains than in equally common others. It was 150 to 200 TCR beta chains that were listed as cytomegalovirus-associated. What a later analysis showed was that several of the most significant clusters appeared linked to common viral pathogens.

The PCR ran on 60 Vbeta and 13 Jbeta primers. Generated by immunoSEQ multiplex PCR, the TCRdb table keeps only in-frame clones and is missing some. The top ten hold approximately 2.1% of the sample, which has around 100,000 clones, about 66% seen once. The sample consisted of PBMCs. The clonotype was recovered from a man aged 25 to 40 in good health and CMV-seronegative.

CDR3 region: CAWSPSISRPLPSYEQYF. The CDR3 DNA reads as TGTGCCTGGAGTCCCTCCATTTCGAGGCCCCTACCTTCCTACGAGCAGTACTTC. The chain carries TRBV30 and TRBJ2-5; D not certain. The J call may be faulty, since TRBJ2-7 better matches the DNA end. The CDR3 length is 18 residues. The V gene's germline CDR1 is GTSNPN and CDR2 SVGIG (reference sequence).